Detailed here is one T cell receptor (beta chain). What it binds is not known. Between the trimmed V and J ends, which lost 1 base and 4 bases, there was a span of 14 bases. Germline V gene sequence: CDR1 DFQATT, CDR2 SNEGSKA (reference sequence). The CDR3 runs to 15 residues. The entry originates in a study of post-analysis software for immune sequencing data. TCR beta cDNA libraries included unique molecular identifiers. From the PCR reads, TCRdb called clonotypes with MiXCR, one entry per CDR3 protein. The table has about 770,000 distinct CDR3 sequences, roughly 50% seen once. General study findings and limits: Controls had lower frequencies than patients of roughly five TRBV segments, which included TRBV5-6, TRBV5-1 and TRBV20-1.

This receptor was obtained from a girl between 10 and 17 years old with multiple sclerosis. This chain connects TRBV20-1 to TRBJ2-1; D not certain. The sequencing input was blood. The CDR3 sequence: CSARADASPYNEQFF. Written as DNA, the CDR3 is TGCAGTGCTAGAGCGGACGCAAGCCCTTACAATGAGCAGTTCTTC.